One and the same sample provided the 22 T cell receptor beta chains below, sequenced in a study of T cells in women clearing cervical HPV infection. Assay used: immunoSEQ multiplex PCR; TCRdb lists only in-frame clones, some missing. The ten top clones account for about 1.6%, within a sample of 45,000 to 55,000 clones. Sequencing was performed on blood buffy coat. The receptors originated from a woman between 18 and 70 years old with a cervical HPV16 infection that either progressed to CIN3+ or cleared (not recorded which).

The CDR3 DNA, read in part, is TGTGCCAGCAGGCCTCAGGGGTTTTCCTCCTACGAG. Translated, it gives CASRPQGFSSYE. The CDR3 in its entirety is CASRPQGFSSYEQYF. The V gene is TRBV6-2 or TRBV6-3, the J gene TRBJ2-7; D may be TRBD1 (6 bases). The CDR3 goes on 3 residues after the read ends, and that part is filled in from the germline J gene. V lost 6 bases and J 0 bases, leaving 15 bases between the germline ends. The CDR3 has 15 amino acids. The germline CDR1 and CDR2 sequences are MNHEY and SVGEGT.

As regards this clone: The observed sequence ends 3 residues before the CDR3 terminus, with the missing tail filled in from the germline J gene. The rearrangement links TRBV18 to TRBJ2-3, with D possibly being TRBD2 (5 bases). V lost 5 bases to trimming and J lost 6 bases, with 9 bases between them. The CDR3 has 12 residues. Germline CDR1 reads KGHSH; CDR2 reads LQKENI. The CDR3 loop is CASSTTGDTQYF. Incomplete CDR3 DNA: TGTGCCAGCTCAACCACGGGGGATACG. Based on the CDR3 plus reference TRBV18 and TRBJ2-3, the full variable domain is NAGVMQNPRHLVRRRGQEARLRCSPMKGHSHVYWYRQLPEEGLKFMVYLQKENIIDESGMPKERFSAEFPKEGPSILRIQQVVRGDSAAYFCASSTTGDTQYFGPGTRLTVL.

The CDR3 protein is CASSSGFSEAFF. CDR3 bases read: TGTGCCAGCAGTTCGGGGTTTTCTGAA. V is TRBV28 and J is TRBJ1-1; D call uncertain. The sequence runs out 3 residues before the end of the CDR3; the remainder is reconstructed from the germline J gene. The germline CDR1 and CDR2 sequences are MDHEN and SYDVKM. V lost 4 bases and J lost 6, with 9 bases in between. The CDR3 has 12 residues. Based on the CDR3 plus reference TRBV28 and TRBJ1-1, the full variable domain is DVKVTQSSRYLVKRTGEKVFLECVQDMDHENMFWYRQDPGLGLRLIYFSYDVKMKEKGDIPEGYSVSREKKERFSLILESASTNQTSMYLCASSSGFSEAFFGQGTRLTVV.

A note on this clone: With the read ending 3 residues before the CDR3 end, the germline J gene is used to fill in that end. The rearrangement joins TRBV20-1 to TRBJ2-1, with 14 bases identical to TRBD2. The J segment lost 7 bases and the V segment lost 3 bases, leaving 5 bases of the junction unmatched. CDR3 size: 15 residues. Per germline, CDR1 DFQATT and CDR2 SNEGSKA (reference sequence). The CDR3 reads CSARRGTSGGNEQFF. CDR3 DNA (partial): TGCAGTGCTAGGCGTGGGACTAGCGGGGGTAATGAG.

Remarks on this clone: The read terminates 3 residues ahead of where the CDR3 ends, so the germline J gene completes it. The V and J genes are TRBV20-1 and TRBJ1-2; D ambiguous. Germline CDR1 is DFQATT and CDR2 is SNEGSKA (reference sequence). V lost 2 bases to trimming and J lost 7 bases, with 14 bases between them. This CDR3 has 13 amino acids. The CDR3 here is CSARSLPRAGYTF. The DNA read from the CDR3 is TGCAGTGCTAGAAGCCTCCCGAGGGCTGGC.

Note on this clone: The read is 3 residues too short to cover the CDR3 end, so that end is filled in from the germline J gene. The chain is built from TRBV28 and TRBJ2-5; D is possibly TRBD1 (6 bases). Germline lookup yields CDR1 MDHEN and CDR2 SYDVKM. The CDR3 is made up of 15 amino acids. The V end lost 3 bases, the J end lost 2 bases, and 13 bases lay between the germline ends. CDR3 residues: CASSFVGQGQETQYF. The part of the CDR3 DNA that was read is TGTGCCAGCAGTTTTGTTGGCCAGGGGCAAGAGACC.

Turning to this clone: The read is 3 residues too short to cover the CDR3 end, so that end is filled in from the germline J gene. The chain has TRBV5-4 and TRBJ1-2; D remains unclear. There are 13 residues in the CDR3. Between the trimmed V and J ends, which lost 9 bases and 2 bases, there was a span of 14 bases. Germline V gene lookup returns CDR1 SGHNT and CDR2 YYREEE (reference sequence). The sequenced CDR3 bases are TGTGCCACCACCTCAGGCCCAAACTATGGC. It translates to CATTSGPNYG. The CDR3, in full, reads CATTSGPNYGYTF.

Points on this clone: The read is 3 residues too short to cover the CDR3 end, so that end is filled in from the germline J gene. This chain uses TRBV25-1 with TRBJ2-5; D uncertain. The CDR3 consists of 14 residues. The V and J ends lost 6 bases and 0 bases respectively, with 11 bases between them. In germline, CDR1 is MGHDK, CDR2 SYGVNS. The sequenced part of the CDR3 DNA is TGTGCCAGCAGACAAATGCTGTACCAAGAGACC. It yields the protein CASRQMLYQET. The CDR3 in full is CASRQMLYQETQYF. The whole variable domain, remainder taken from reference TRBV25-1 and TRBJ2-5, is EADIYQTPRYLVIGTGKKITLECSQTMGHDKMYWYQQDPGMELHLIHYSYGVNSTEKGDLSSESTVSRIRTEHFPLTLESARPSHTSQYLCASRQMLYQETQYFGPGTRLLVL.

Remarks on this clone: The CDR3 extends 3 residues past the end of the read, so its final part is completed from the germline J gene. The chain couples TRBV5-1 to TRBJ2-3; D remains ambiguous. Germline V gives CDR1 SGHRS, CDR2 YFSETQ. CDR3 length: 14 amino acids. Incomplete CDR3 DNA: TGCGCCAGCAGCTTTACTATTCCGTCTGACACG. Protein product: CASSFTIPSDT. The full CDR3 reads CASSFTIPSDTQYF.

Regarding this clone: The CDR3 end falls 3 residues outside the read, so it is completed with the germline J gene. The rearrangement joins TRBV5-5 to TRBJ2-7, with 10 bases aligning to TRBD1. Germline values: CDR1 SGHKS, CDR2 YYEKEE (reference sequence). V shed 6 bases, J shed 4 bases, and the junction held 10 bases outside the gene matches. The CDR3 runs to 15 residues. CDR3 sequence: CASTKTGTGVYEQYF. CDR3 DNA (partial): TGTGCCAGCACCAAAACTGGGACAGGGGTTTACGAG.

Turning to this clone: From the germline J gene comes the end of the CDR3, since the read stops 3 residues before it. The V gene is TRBV27, the J gene TRBJ1-6, with D unclear. V was shortened by 2 bases and J by 0 bases, with 5 bases between the two germline ends. This CDR3 contains 15 residues. CDR1 and CDR2 (germline): MNHEY, SMNVEV (reference sequence). CDR3 loop: CASSLVGSYNSPLHF. The part of the CDR3 DNA that was read is TGTGCCAGCAGTTTAGTCGGCTCCTATAATTCACCC.

CDR3 bases read: TGCAGCGTTGATCGTGACAGGGGACTGCCACTCTACGAG. This translates into CSVDRDRGLPLYE. The full-length CDR3 reads as CSVDRDRGLPLYEQYF. The chain is built from TRBV29-1 and TRBJ2-7, with 8 bases lining up with TRBD1. The observed sequence ends 3 residues before the CDR3 terminus, with the missing tail filled in from the germline J gene. CDR3 length equals 16 residues. V lost 3 bases and J lost 3; bases outside the gene matches: 13. The germline CDR1 and CDR2 sequences are SQVTM and ANQGSEA.

As to this clone: The read halts 3 residues ahead of the CDR3 end, with the missing end drawn from the germline J gene. The chain carries TRBV5-1 and TRBJ2-5, with 7 bases identical to TRBD1. The germline V gene encodes CDR1 SGHRS and CDR2 YFSETQ. V dropped 4 bases and J dropped 1; count of bases not matched to a gene: 4. The CDR3 extends over 14 amino acids. CDR3 DNA, as far as it was read: TGCGCCAGCAGCGTGGGGACAGCCCAAGAGACC. Its translation is CASSVGTAQET. The full-length CDR3 reads as CASSVGTAQETQYF. Based on the CDR3 plus reference TRBV5-1 and TRBJ2-5, the full variable domain is KAGVTQTPRYLIKTRGQQVTLSCSPISGHRSVSWYQQTPGQGLQFLFEYFSETQRNKGNFPGRFSGRQFSNSRSEMNVSTLELGDSALYLCASSVGTAQETQYFGPGTRLLVL.

In the case of this clone: The missing CDR3 end, 3 residues past where the read stops, is filled in from the germline J gene. V usage is TRBV19 and J usage is TRBJ2-2; 11 positions agree with TRBD2. Germline V lookup: CDR1 LNHDA, CDR2 SQIVND (reference sequence). The CDR3 length is 16 residues. V lost 6 bases to trimming and J lost 5 bases; unmatched junction nucleotides: 8. CDR3 sequence: CASRPPGLAVTGELFF. Partial CDR3 DNA: TGTGCCAGTAGACCTCCGGGACTAGCGGTTACCGGGGAG.

Points on this clone: The missing CDR3 end, 3 residues past where the read stops, is filled in from the germline J gene. This sequence joins TRBV20-1 and TRBJ2-5, with a weak D call TRBD2 (6 bases). The germline V and J ends were trimmed by 6 bases and 3 bases, with 14 bases remaining between them. The germline gives CDR1 DFQATT, CDR2 SNEGSKA (reference sequence). CDR3 length equals 13 residues. The DNA read from the CDR3 is TGCAGTGCCCTGACTAGTGGGGAAGAGACC. Translating it yields CSALTSGEET. In full, the CDR3 is CSALTSGEETQYF.

On this clone: The read terminates 3 residues before the CDR3 end, so the remaining end is supplied by the germline J gene. V is TRBV29-1 and J is TRBJ1-4, with D possibly matching TRBD1 (5 bases). The germline gives CDR1 SQVTM, CDR2 ANQGSEA. This CDR3 is built from 12 residues. V was pared by 7 bases and J by 1 base, with 7 bases between. CDR3 sequence reads: CSAGGTNEKLFF. CDR3 DNA (partial): TGCAGCGCCGGGGGAACTAATGAAAAA.

Note on this clone: The read gets to within 3 residues of the CDR3 end, and the germline J gene fills in the rest. This sequence joins TRBV10-3 and TRBJ2-1, with a tentative D call TRBD2 (6 bases). Trimming took 7 bases from V and 0 from J, leaving 25 bases between them. Germline V gene data show CDR1 as ENHRY and CDR2 as SYGVKD. The CDR3 is 19 residues long. The CDR3 DNA, read in part, is TGTGCCATCACCCGATCTTCTCGGGGGATCGGCGACTCCTACAATGAG. This sequence encodes CAITRSSRGIGDSYNE. The entire CDR3 reads CAITRSSRGIGDSYNEQFF.

In regard to this clone: The missing CDR3 end, 3 residues past where the read stops, is filled in from the germline J gene. The chain carries TRBV27 and TRBJ1-5, with a tentative D call TRBD1 (6 bases). Germline-derived CDR1 and CDR2 are MNHEY and SMNVEV (reference sequence). Trimming cost V 6 bases and J 3 bases, with 12 bases left between them. The CDR3 runs 14 residues. CDR3 DNA, as far as it was read: TGTGCCAGCAGACCCAGACAGGTCAATCAGCCC. Encoded protein: CASRPRQVNQP. The entire CDR3 reads CASRPRQVNQPQHF.

Comments on this clone: The read terminates 3 residues ahead of where the CDR3 ends, so the germline J gene completes it. The chain recombines TRBV14 with TRBJ1-6; D remains unclear. CDR3 length: 14 residues. V was cut by 0 bases and J by 7 bases, with 7 bases left in between. Germline assignment: CDR1 SGHDN and CDR2 FVKESK. CDR3 sequence: CASSQETKNSPLHF. Incomplete CDR3 DNA: TGTGCCAGCAGCCAAGAGACAAAAAATTCACCC.

Concerning this clone itself: The read ends 3 residues before the CDR3 terminus; that terminus is restored from the germline J gene. This chain joins TRBV18 and TRBJ2-7, with TRBD2 matching 9 bases. The CDR3 spans 15 residues. Germline V gives CDR1 KGHSH, CDR2 LQKENI. V lost 5 bases to trimming and J lost 0 bases; unmatched junction nucleotides: 5. The sequenced CDR3 bases are TGTGCCAGCTCATCGCAAGCGGGAGGCTCCTACGAG. Protein product: CASSSQAGGSYE. The CDR3, in full, reads CASSSQAGGSYEQYF.

Of note for this clone: The read is 3 residues too short to cover the CDR3 end, so that end is filled in from the germline J gene. This chain links TRBV19 with TRBJ1-5, with unresolved D. The CDR3 spans 14 residues. Germline V gene sequence: CDR1 LNHDA, CDR2 SQIVND (reference sequence). V was shortened by 8 bases and J by 4 bases, with 15 bases between the two germline ends. Incomplete CDR3 DNA: TGTGCCAGTGAAGGGTGGGCCCTTAATCAGCCC. Translated: CASEGWALNQP. The complete CDR3 sequence is CASEGWALNQPQHF.

Points on this clone: The read terminates 3 residues before the CDR3 end, so the remaining end is supplied by the germline J gene. The chain combines TRBV5-4 with TRBJ2-1, with 11 positions matching TRBD1. Germline V lookup: CDR1 SGHNT, CDR2 YYREEE (reference sequence). The CDR3 has 15 amino acids. V shed 5 bases, J shed 8 bases, and the junction held 9 bases outside the gene matches. CDR3 loop: CASRLDRGHFDEQFF. CDR3 DNA, as far as it was read: TGTGCCAGCAGACTGGACAGGGGGCATTTCGATGAG.